Detailed here is one TCR beta chain. Its antigen is still unknown. Lesional scalp tissue (obtained by punch biopsy) and peripheral blood were collected from alopecia areata patients. Sorting from PBMCs produced CD4+ and CD8+ T cells. The data stem from a study of CD8+ T cells in alopecia areata. Notes on the study in general: The study also sequences resident alphabeta T cells of normal skin in scalp samples.

The sequencing template was cDNA reverse transcribed from extracted RNA. Clones were sequenced by immunoSEQ multiplex PCR, and TCRdb holds only the in-frame ones, with some missing. The data contain some 31,000 clones, about 80% of them singletons. V was cut by 4 bases and J by 2 bases, with 5 bases left in between. The germline gives CDR1 SEHNR, CDR2 FQNEAQ (reference sequence). The CDR3 is 12 residues long. The sample comprised NKG2D-low CD8+ T cells sorted from blood. This TCR derives from a human donor with alopecia areata. The rearrangement uses TRBV7-9 and TRBJ1-1; the D is unclear. The CDR3 sequence: CASSSTNTEAFF. In nucleotides, the CDR3 is TGTGCCAGCAGCTCAACAAACACTGAAGCTTTCTTT.